The clone carrying this T cell receptor beta chain was counted a few times. Antigen specificity is unknown. A much larger clone differs from this one at a single base, so this may be a read error. The DNA ends 3 residues before the CDR3 does, and the rest of the CDR3 is filled in from the germline J gene. Assay used: immunoSEQ multiplex PCR; TCRdb lists only in-frame clones, some missing. Observed in the sample are fewer than 40,000 clones, none of them singletons. Heparinized whole blood, about 4.5 to 9 ml, came from each donor. The data belong to a study of T cell clonality in common variable immunodeficiency. Regarding the study as a whole: Reportedly, TCR beta sequences from common variable immunodeficiency showed fewer deletions and N-nucleotide insertions.

This CDR3 is built from 14 residues. The germline gives CDR1 SEHNR, CDR2 FQNEAQ (reference sequence). V was pared by 3 bases and J by 8 bases, with 14 bases between. This chain uses TRBV7-9 with TRBJ1-5; no reliable D call. The TCR originated in a person aged 18-70 years in good health. The specimen was peripheral blood mononuclear cells. The CDR3 spells CASSLIAGGEPQHF. Incomplete CDR3 DNA: TGTGCCAGCAGCTTGATAGCGGGAGGAGAGCCC.